The 29 T cell receptor beta chains below come from one sample, sequenced in a study of OX40 agonist ivuxolimab in advanced cancers. The table came from immunoSEQ multiplex PCR; TCRdb's copy has only in-frame clones and leaves some out. Found here are tens of thousands of clones, roughly 94% of them singletons; the top ten hold more than 9.5%. This specimen consisted of CD4+ or CD8+ T cells sorted from blood, obtained in a trial of the OX40 agonist ivuxolimab. Receptors were obtained from an adult with an advanced solid tumor such as melanoma, head and neck, liver or kidney cancer.

CDR3 amino acids: CATSSPRDRNSEKLFF. For the CDR3, the DNA is TGTGCCACCAGCAGTCCCCGGGACAGAAACTCTGAAAAACTGTTTTTT. The gene calls are TRBV15 and TRBJ1-4, with 7 nucleotides matching TRBD1. The CDR3 extends over 16 amino acids. V was pared by 3 bases and J by 7 bases, with 11 bases of the junction left unmatched. Germline V gene sequence: CDR1 LNHNV, CDR2 YYDKDF (reference sequence).

The V and J genes are TRBV21-1 and TRBJ2-6. TRBV21-1 is deemed a pseudogene. The CDR3 has 18 amino acids. The CDR3 sequence is CASSKARQGRSGANVLTF. CDR3 coding DNA: TGTGCCAGCAGCAAAGCCCGTCAAGGGCGCTCTGGGGCCAACGTCCTGACTTTC.

In DNA, the CDR3 is TGTGCTAGTGGTTTCCCCCGGGACTACAGCCAGGGGTCCTACAATGAGCAGTTCTTC. Amino acids: CASGFPRDYSQGSYNEQFF. V is TRBV12-5 and J is TRBJ2-1, with D maybe TRBD2 (7 bases). Germline CDR1 LGHNT, CDR2 FRNRAP. This CDR3 is built from 19 residues. Between the trimmed V and J ends, which lost 3 bases and 1 base, there was a span of 22 bases.

Here the CDR3 reads CASSPPIGVLAKNIQYF. The CDR3 nucleotides read TGTGCCAGCTCACCACCGATCGGGGTACTAGCCAAAAACATTCAGTACTTC. V is TRBV18 and J is TRBJ2-4, with a tentative D call TRBD2 (5 bases). The length of the CDR3 is 17 residues. CDR1 and CDR2 from the germline V gene are KGHSH and LQKENI. Trimming cost V 0 bases and J 0 bases, with 12 bases left between them.

This sequence joins TRBV5-4 and TRBJ1-2; D not resolved. Germline loops: CDR1 SGHNT, CDR2 YYREEE (reference sequence). The V end lost 4 bases, the J end lost 2 bases, and 6 bases lay between the germline ends. CDR3 size: 12 residues. The CDR3 nucleotides read TGTGCCAGCAGCCCGGACAACTATGGCTACACCTTC. It is translated as CASSPDNYGYTF.

The V and J genes are TRBV29-1 and TRBJ2-7, with TRBD2 identical over 11 bases. Trimming removed 4 bases from V and 3 bases from J; junction bases left unmatched: 8. The CDR3 extends over 15 amino acids. Germline-derived CDR1 and CDR2 are SQVTM and ANQGSEA. CDR3: CSVGTSGRIHYEQYF. For the CDR3, the DNA is TGCAGCGTTGGGACTAGCGGGCGTATTCACTACGAGCAGTACTTC.

The gene calls are TRBV6-5 and TRBJ2-7; 9 bases agree with TRBD1. V gave up 6 bases and J gave up 4 bases; unmatched junction bases: 10. There are 15 residues in the CDR3. CDR1 and CDR2 from the germline V gene are MNHEY and SVGAGI. The CDR3 here is CASRVPGQGAYEQYF. CDR3 in DNA: TGTGCCAGCAGGGTACCGGGACAGGGAGCTTACGAGCAGTACTTC.

This rearrangement joins TRBV10-3 to TRBJ2-1; 8 nucleotides agree with TRBD2. The CDR3 covers 15 residues. Germline trimming cut 10 bases from V and 6 bases from J; bases unmatched to any gene: 14. From germline, CDR1 is ENHRY and CDR2 SYGVKD. The CDR3 nucleotides read TGTGCCACACTAGAGCGGGAGACTATTAGCAATGAGCAGTTCTTC. Its translation: CATLERETISNEQFF.

V gene TRBV7-9 combines with J gene TRBJ2-2; 7 bases match TRBD1. This CDR3 spans 14 amino acids. The germline V gene has CDR1 SEHNR and CDR2 FQNEAQ (reference sequence). With 5 bases clipped from V and 7 bases from J, the junction kept 7 bases outside the gene matches. CDR3 sequence reads: CASSGNRGRGELFF. The DNA for the CDR3 is TGTGCCAGCAGCGGAAACAGGGGACGCGGGGAGCTGTTTTTT.

Note on this clone: Other DNA sequences of this sample code for an identical CDR3. The rearrangement uses TRBV13 and TRBJ2-7; D is uncertain. The germline V gene encodes CDR1 PRHDT and CDR2 FYEKMQ (reference sequence). Trimming removed 4 bases from V and 3 bases from J, with 7 bases in between. The CDR3 sequence is 12 residues long. CDR3 sequence reads: CASSSLSYEQYF. CDR3 nucleotides: TGTGCCAGCAGCTCCTTGAGCTACGAGCAGTACTTC.

The chain links TRBV12-5 to TRBJ2-5; possibly TRBD1 for D (5 bases). Germline V CDR1 and CDR2: LGHNT, FRNRAP. This CDR3 comprises 15 residues. V lost 0 bases and J 4 bases, leaving 12 bases between the germline ends. The CDR3 nucleotides are TGTGCTAGTGGTTTGGTTCAGGGTATCGGAGAGACCCAGTACTTC. It encodes CASGLVQGIGETQYF.

The chain has TRBV7-9 and TRBJ2-2; D may be TRBD2 (5 bases). V was cut by 2 bases and J by 2 bases, with 18 bases left in between. Germline CDR1 and CDR2: SEHNR and FQNEAQ (reference sequence). This CDR3 is built from 18 residues. Here the CDR3 reads CASSLYPPRLANTGELFF. The CDR3 DNA is TGTGCCAGCAGCTTATACCCCCCTCGGCTAGCAAACACCGGGGAGCTGTTTTTT. Together with reference TRBV7-9 and TRBJ2-2, the CDR3 gives the full variable domain: DTGVSQNPRHKITKRGQNVTFRCDPISEHNRLYWYRQTLGQGPEFLTYFQNEAQLEKSRLLSDRFSAERPKGSFSTLEIQRTEQGDSAMYLCASSLYPPRLANTGELFFGEGSRLTVL.

The V and J genes are TRBV11-2 and TRBJ2-1; D perhaps matches TRBD2 (6 bases). The CDR3 sequence is 14 residues long. Germline lookup yields CDR1 SGHAT and CDR2 FQNNGV. V shed 4 bases and J shed 4 bases, with 11 bases lying between them. The CDR3 spells CASSYPGGYNEQFF. The CDR3 bases are TGTGCCAGCAGCTACCCCGGAGGGTACAATGAGCAGTTCTTC.

This clone is medium-sized within its sample. Other nucleotide sequences from this sample produce the same CDR3. This sequence joins TRBV5-6 and TRBJ2-7; D gene ambiguous. Germline lookup yields CDR1 SGHDT and CDR2 YYEEEE. This CDR3 is 12 amino acids long. Trimming stripped 2 bases from V and 2 bases from J, with 5 bases between. This chain's CDR3 is CASSFKAYEQYF. The CDR3, as DNA: TGTGCCAGCAGCTTTAAAGCCTACGAGCAGTACTTC.

The V gene is TRBV27, the J gene TRBJ1-5; D gene ambiguous. Germline CDR1 MNHEY, CDR2 SMNVEV (reference sequence). With 4 bases removed from V and 11 bases from J, the gap between germline ends came to 15 bases. The CDR3 runs 13 residues. CDR3 coding DNA: TGTGCCAGCAGTTGGAACTCCGCCGGAGCCCAGCATTTT. The encoded protein is CASSWNSAGAQHF.

V and J are TRBV25-1 and TRBJ2-7; 7 positions agree with TRBD1. This CDR3 is built from 16 residues. Trimming cost V 6 bases and J 2 bases; bases outside gene matches: 13. Germline CDR1 is MGHDK and CDR2 is SYGVNS. This chain's CDR3 is CASREEGTAFPYEQYF. CDR3 in DNA: TGTGCCAGCAGGGAAGAAGGGACAGCGTTCCCCTACGAGCAGTACTTC.

This chain uses TRBV7-9 with TRBJ2-5; 8 bases fit TRBD1. Germline trimming cut 3 bases from V and 5 bases from J; bases unmatched to any gene: 2. Per the germline V gene, CDR1 is SEHNR and CDR2 is FQNEAQ (reference sequence). The CDR3 consists of 13 residues. CDR3 sequence reads: CASSLDRVETQYF. The DNA for the CDR3 is TGTGCCAGCAGCTTGGACAGGGTGGAGACCCAGTACTTC. The full variable domain, rest sourced from reference TRBV7-9 and TRBJ2-5, is DTGVSQNPRHKITKRGQNVTFRCDPISEHNRLYWYRQTLGQGPEFLTYFQNEAQLEKSRLLSDRFSAERPKGSFSTLEIQRTEQGDSAMYLCASSLDRVETQYFGPGTRLLVL.

The chain couples TRBV9 to TRBJ1-2; D is unclear. V shed 3 bases and J shed 4 bases, with 16 bases lying between them. The germline V gene has CDR1 SGDLS and CDR2 YYNGEE. The CDR3 is 15 residues long. For the CDR3, the DNA is TGTGCCAGCAGCGCAGCCCCCCCGGACTCCTATGGCTACACCTTC. It encodes CASSAAPPDSYGYTF.

This chain connects TRBV2 to TRBJ1-3; D is perhaps TRBD1 (5 bases). Germline loops: CDR1 SNHLY, CDR2 FYNNEI. Between the trimmed V and J ends, which lost 11 bases and 1 base, there was a span of 21 bases. The CDR3 runs 16 residues. Here the CDR3 reads CALGRWGKASGNTIYF. Written as DNA, the CDR3 is TGTGCCCTCGGGAGGTGGGGGAAAGCTTCTGGAAACACCATATATTTT.

The sample holds one count of this clone. The V call is TRBV5-1, the J call TRBJ2-2; unclear D gene. The CDR3 sequence is 13 residues long. The V gene lost 5 bases and the J gene lost 7 bases, with 12 bases spanning the gap. CDR1 SGHRS and CDR2 YFSETQ come from the germline V gene. CDR3: CASSNIVGGELFF. The CDR3 nucleotides are TGCGCCAGCAGTAATATCGTTGGCGGGGAGCTGTTTTTT.

A single count supports this clone. The chain has TRBV5-1 and TRBJ2-1, with 11 bases lining up with TRBD2. Germline V CDR1 and CDR2: SGHRS, YFSETQ. There are 16 residues in the CDR3. Trimming removed 0 bases from V and 4 bases from J; junction bases left unmatched: 3. The CDR3 coding sequence is TGCGCCAGCAGCTTGGAACTAGCGGGAGCATACAATGAGCAGTTCTTC. Translating gives CASSLELAGAYNEQFF.

J is TRBJ2-2 and V is TRBV4-1; TRBD1 agrees at 11 bases. Germline V lookup: CDR1 MGHRA, CDR2 YSYEKL. This CDR3 region has 15 residues. The V gene end was trimmed by 4 bases and the J gene end by 8 bases; junction bases not matched to a gene: 6. CDR3 in amino acids: CASSLGQGASGELFF. In DNA, the CDR3 is TGCGCCAGCAGCCTTGGACAGGGGGCGTCGGGGGAGCTGTTTTTT.

The chain employs TRBV29-1 and TRBJ1-1; D unresolved. Deletions cut 7 bases from V and 4 bases from J, with 16 bases between. This CDR3 has 13 amino acids. Looked up from germline, CDR1 is SQVTM and CDR2 is ANQGSEA. CDR3 loop: CSAPSELSTEAFF. CDR3 sequence (DNA): TGCAGCGCCCCGTCGGAGTTGAGCACTGAAGCTTTCTTT.

J is TRBJ2-7 and V is TRBV2; 8 nucleotides align to TRBD1. J lost 3 bases, V lost 6 bases, and 7 bases had no gene match. Germline CDR1 reads SNHLY; CDR2 reads FYNNEI. The CDR3 totals 14 residues. DNA for the CDR3: TGTGCCAGCAGCACCGGGACAGGAATCTACGAGCAGTACTTC. Translation gives CASSTGTGIYEQYF. Together with reference TRBV2 and TRBJ2-7, the CDR3 gives the full variable domain: EPEVTQTPSHQVTQMGQEVILRCVPISNHLYFYWYRQILGQKVEFLVSFYNNEISEKSEIFDDQFSVERPDGSNFTLKIRSTKLEDSAMYFCASSTGTGIYEQYFGPGTRLTVT.

The chain uses TRBV29-1 and TRBJ1-2; the D gene is possibly TRBD1 (6 bases). V was trimmed by 6 bases and J by 0 bases, leaving 11 bases between them. CDR3 length equals 13 residues. Germline V CDR1 and CDR2: SQVTM, ANQGSEA. The CDR3 here is CSVLTGTNYGYTF. The CDR3 nucleotides are TGCAGCGTCCTGACAGGAACTAACTATGGCTACACCTTC.

V gene TRBV4-3 combines with J gene TRBJ2-1, with a weak D call TRBD2 (5 bases). CDR3 size: 16 residues. Per the germline V gene, CDR1 is LGHNA and CDR2 is YSLEER. Trimming removed 0 bases from V and 0 bases from J, with 9 bases in between. CDR3 in amino acids: CASSQDSGSSYNEQFF. As DNA, the CDR3 is TGCGCCAGCAGCCAAGATTCGGGGAGCTCCTACAATGAGCAGTTCTTC.

The chain uses TRBV7-6 and TRBJ2-7, with D unclear. CDR3 length: 13 residues. With 3 bases removed from V and 0 bases from J, the gap between germline ends came to 6 bases. Germline V gives CDR1 SGHVS, CDR2 FNYEAQ. The CDR3 DNA sequence: TGTGCCAGCAGCTTTGATCCCTCCTACGAGCAGTACTTC. Amino acid sequence: CASSFDPSYEQYF. The full variable domain, in which reference TRBV7-6 and TRBJ2-7 provide the parts outside the CDR3, is GAGVSQSPRYKVTKRGQDVALRCDPISGHVSLYWYRQALGQGPEFLTYFNYEAQQDKSGLPNDRFSAERPEGSISTLTIQRTEQRDSAMYRCASSFDPSYEQYFGPGTRLTVT.

V gene TRBV11-2 combines with J gene TRBJ2-7, with 8 bases fitting TRBD1. The V gene's germline CDR1 is SGHAT and CDR2 FQNNGV. This CDR3 contains 14 residues. After removal of 5 bases from V and 4 bases from J, the junction contained 7 bases not matched to a gene. The CDR3, as DNA: TGTGCCAGCAGCCTTTGGACAGGGTATTACGAGCAGTACTTC. Protein sequence: CASSLWTGYYEQYF.

CDR3 sequence reads: CASSQDPKTDTQYF. DNA of the CDR3: TGCGCCAGCAGCCAAGACCCTAAAACAGATACGCAGTATTTT. This chain links TRBV4-3 with TRBJ2-3, with unresolved D. The CDR3 extends over 14 amino acids. The V gene lost 0 bases and the J gene lost 3 bases, with 7 bases spanning the gap. The germline CDR1 and CDR2 sequences are LGHNA and YSLEER.